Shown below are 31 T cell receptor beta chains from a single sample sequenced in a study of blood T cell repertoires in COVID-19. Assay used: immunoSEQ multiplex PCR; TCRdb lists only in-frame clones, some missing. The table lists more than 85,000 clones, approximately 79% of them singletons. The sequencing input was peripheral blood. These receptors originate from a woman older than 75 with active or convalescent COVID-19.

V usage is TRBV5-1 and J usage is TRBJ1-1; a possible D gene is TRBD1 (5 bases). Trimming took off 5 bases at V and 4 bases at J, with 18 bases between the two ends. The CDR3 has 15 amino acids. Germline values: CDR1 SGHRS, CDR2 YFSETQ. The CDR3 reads CASRSERWGGTEAFF. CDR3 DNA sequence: TGCGCCAGCAGGTCGGAACGGTGGGGCGGCACTGAAGCTTTCTTT.

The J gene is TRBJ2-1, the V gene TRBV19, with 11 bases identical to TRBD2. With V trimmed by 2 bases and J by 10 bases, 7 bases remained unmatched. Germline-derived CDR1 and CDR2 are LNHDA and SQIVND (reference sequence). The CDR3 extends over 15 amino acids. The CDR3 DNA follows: TGTGCCAGTAGTATAAGTACTAGCGGGAGTGGAGAGCAGTTCTTC. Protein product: CASSISTSGSGEQFF.

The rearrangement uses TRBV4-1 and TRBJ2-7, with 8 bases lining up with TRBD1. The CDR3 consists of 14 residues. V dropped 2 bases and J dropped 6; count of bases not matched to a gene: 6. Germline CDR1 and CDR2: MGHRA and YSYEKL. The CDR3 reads CASSQLDRVGEQYF. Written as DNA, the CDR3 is TGCGCCAGCAGCCAACTGGACAGGGTCGGCGAGCAGTACTTC.

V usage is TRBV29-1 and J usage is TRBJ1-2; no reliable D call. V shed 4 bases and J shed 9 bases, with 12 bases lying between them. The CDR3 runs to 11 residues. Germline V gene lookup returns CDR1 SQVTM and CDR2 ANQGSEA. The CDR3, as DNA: TGCAGCGTTGCCGGACTGGGTAGCTACACCTTC. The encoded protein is CSVAGLGSYTF. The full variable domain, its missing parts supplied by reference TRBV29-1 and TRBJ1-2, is SAVISQKPSRDICQRGTSLTIQCQVDSQVTMMFWYRQQPGQSLTLIATANQGSEATYESGFVIDKFPISRPNLTFSTLTVSNMSPEDSSIYLCSVAGLGSYTFGSGTRLTVV.

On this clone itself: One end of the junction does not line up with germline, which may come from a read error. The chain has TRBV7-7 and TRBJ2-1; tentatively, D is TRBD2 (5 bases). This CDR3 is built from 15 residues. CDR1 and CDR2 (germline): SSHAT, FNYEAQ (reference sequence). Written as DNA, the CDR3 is TGTGCTAGCAGCTTAAGCCCAGCGGACTACAATGAGCAGTTCTTC. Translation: CASSLSPADYNEQFF.

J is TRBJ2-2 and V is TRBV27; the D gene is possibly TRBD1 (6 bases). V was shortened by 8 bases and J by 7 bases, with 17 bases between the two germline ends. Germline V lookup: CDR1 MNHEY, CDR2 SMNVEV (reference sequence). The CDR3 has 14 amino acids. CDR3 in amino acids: CASSWGRDSGELFF. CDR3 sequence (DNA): TGTGCCAGCTCGTGGGGGCGCGATAGCGGGGAGCTGTTTTTT.

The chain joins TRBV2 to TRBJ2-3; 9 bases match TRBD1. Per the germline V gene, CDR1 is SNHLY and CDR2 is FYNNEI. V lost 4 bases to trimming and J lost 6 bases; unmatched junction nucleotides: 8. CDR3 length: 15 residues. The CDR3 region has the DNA TGTGCCAGCAGTGGAGGGACAGGGAGGGGGGATACGCAGTATTTT. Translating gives CASSGGTGRGDTQYF.

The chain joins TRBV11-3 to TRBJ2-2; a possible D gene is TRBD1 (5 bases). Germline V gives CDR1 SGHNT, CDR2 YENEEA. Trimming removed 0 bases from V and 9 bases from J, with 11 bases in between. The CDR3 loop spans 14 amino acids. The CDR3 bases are TGTGCCAGCAGCTTAGATGGCAGGGAACGGGAGCTGTTTTTT. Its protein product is CASSLDGRERELFF.

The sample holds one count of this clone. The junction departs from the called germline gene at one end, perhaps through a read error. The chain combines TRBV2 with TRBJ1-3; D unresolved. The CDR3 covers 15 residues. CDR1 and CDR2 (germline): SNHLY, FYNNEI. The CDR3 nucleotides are TGTGCCAGCAGTGAAGGACGGAGGGCTGGGAACACCATATATTTT. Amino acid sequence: CASSEGRRAGNTIYF.

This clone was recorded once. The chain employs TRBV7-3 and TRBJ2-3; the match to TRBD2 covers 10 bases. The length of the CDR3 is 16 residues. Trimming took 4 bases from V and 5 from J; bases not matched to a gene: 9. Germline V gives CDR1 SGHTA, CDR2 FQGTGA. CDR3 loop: CASSSRLAGVGDTQYF. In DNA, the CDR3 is TGTGCCAGCAGCTCCCGGCTAGCGGGAGTTGGAGATACGCAGTATTTT.

CDR3 loop: CSVGDRRNEKLFF. The CDR3 nucleotides read TGCAGCGTTGGTGACAGACGAAATGAAAAACTGTTTTTT. The gene calls are TRBV29-1 and TRBJ1-4, with a weak D call TRBD1 (5 bases). V was cut by 4 bases and J by 5 bases, with 11 bases left in between. There are 13 residues in the CDR3. From germline, CDR1 is SQVTM and CDR2 ANQGSEA.

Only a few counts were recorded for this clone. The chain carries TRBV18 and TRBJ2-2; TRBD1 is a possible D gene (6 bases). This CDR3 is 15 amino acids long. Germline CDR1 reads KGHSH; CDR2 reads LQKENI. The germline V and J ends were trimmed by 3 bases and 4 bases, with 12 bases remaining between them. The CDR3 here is CASSPGTPFTGELFF. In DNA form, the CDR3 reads TGTGCCAGCTCACCCGGGACACCATTCACCGGGGAGCTGTTTTTT. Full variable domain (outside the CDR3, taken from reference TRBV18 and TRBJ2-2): NAGVMQNPRHLVRRRGQEARLRCSPMKGHSHVYWYRQLPEEGLKFMVYLQKENIIDESGMPKERFSAEFPKEGPSILRIQQVVRGDSAAYFCASSPGTPFTGELFFGEGSRLTVL.

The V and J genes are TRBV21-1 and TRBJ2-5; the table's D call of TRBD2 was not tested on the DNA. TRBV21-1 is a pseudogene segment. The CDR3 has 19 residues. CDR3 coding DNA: TGTGCCAGCAGCTCGAAAGGGACTAGCGGGGGTCCTCTCGAAGAGACCCAGTACTTC. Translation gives CASSSKGTSGGPLEETQYF.

The CDR3 nucleotides are TGTGCCAGCAGCGTAGGAGTCCAGGTTAATGAAAAACTGTTTTTT. This codes for CASSVGVQVNEKLFF. The V gene is TRBV9, the J gene TRBJ1-4; the D is unclear. CDR1 is SGDLS and CDR2 is YYNGEE in the germline V gene. This CDR3 region has 15 residues. Trimming left V 0 bases short and J 4 bases short, with 10 bases between.

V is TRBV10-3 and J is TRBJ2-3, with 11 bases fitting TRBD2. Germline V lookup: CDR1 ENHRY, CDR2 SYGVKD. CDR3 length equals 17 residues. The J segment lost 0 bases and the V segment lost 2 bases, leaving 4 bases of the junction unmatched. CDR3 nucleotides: TGTGCCATCAGTGAGCCGGGACTAGCGGCTAGCACAGATACGCAGTATTTT. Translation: CAISEPGLAASTDTQYF.

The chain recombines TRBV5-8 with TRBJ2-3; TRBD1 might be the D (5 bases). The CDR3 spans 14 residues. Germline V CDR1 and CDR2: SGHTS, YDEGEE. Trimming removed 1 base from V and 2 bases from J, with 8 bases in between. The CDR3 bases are TGTGCCAGCAGCTTGCCAGGGAACACAGATACGCAGTATTTT. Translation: CASSLPGNTDTQYF.

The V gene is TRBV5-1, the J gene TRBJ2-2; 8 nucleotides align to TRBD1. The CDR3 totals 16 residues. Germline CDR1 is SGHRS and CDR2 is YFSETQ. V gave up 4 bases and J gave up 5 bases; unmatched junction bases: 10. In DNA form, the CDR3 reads TGCGCCAGCAGCCCGGTCTTGACAGGGGAGACCGGGGAGCTGTTTTTT. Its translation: CASSPVLTGETGELFF.

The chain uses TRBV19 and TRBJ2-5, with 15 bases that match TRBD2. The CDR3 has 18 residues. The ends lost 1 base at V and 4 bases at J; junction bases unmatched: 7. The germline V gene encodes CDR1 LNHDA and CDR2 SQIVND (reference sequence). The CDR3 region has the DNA TGTGCCAGTAGTATAGCGGGACTAGCGGGAGGAAAGAGAGAGACCCAGTACTTC. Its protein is CASSIAGLAGGKRETQYF.

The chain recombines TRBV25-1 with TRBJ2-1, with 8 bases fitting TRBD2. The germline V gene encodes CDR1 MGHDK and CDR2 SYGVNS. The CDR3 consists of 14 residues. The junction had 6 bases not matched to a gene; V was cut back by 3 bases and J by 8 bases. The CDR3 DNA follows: TGTGCCAGCAGTGATCCGGGAGGGCGGTATGAGCAGTTCTTC. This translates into CASSDPGGRYEQFF.

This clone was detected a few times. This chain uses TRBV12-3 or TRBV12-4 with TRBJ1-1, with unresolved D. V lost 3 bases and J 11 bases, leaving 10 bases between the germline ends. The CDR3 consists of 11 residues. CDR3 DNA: TGTGCCAGCAGTTTGGTCCGGGAGGCTTTCTTT. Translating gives CASSLVREAFF.

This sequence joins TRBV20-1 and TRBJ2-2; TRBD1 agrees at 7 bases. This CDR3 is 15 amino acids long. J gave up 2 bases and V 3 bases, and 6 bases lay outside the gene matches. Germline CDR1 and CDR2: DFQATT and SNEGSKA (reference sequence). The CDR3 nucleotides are TGCAGTGCTAGTCCACAGGGGCACAACACCGGGGAGCTGTTTTTT. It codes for CSASPQGHNTGELFF.

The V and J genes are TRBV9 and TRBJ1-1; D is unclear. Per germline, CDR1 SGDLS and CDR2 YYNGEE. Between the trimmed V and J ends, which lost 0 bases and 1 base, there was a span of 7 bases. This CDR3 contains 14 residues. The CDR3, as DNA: TGTGCCAGCAGCGTAGTGGCTCAGAACACTGAAGCTTTCTTT. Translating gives CASSVVAQNTEAFF.

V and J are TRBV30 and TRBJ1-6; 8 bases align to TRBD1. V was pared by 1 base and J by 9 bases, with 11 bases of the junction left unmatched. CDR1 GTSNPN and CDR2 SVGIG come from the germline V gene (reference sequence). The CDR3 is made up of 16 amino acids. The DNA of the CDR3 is TGTGCCTGGAGTGCAGGGGGCGCCTTCTGGTCTTCACCCCTCCACTTT. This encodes CAWSAGGAFWSSPLHF.

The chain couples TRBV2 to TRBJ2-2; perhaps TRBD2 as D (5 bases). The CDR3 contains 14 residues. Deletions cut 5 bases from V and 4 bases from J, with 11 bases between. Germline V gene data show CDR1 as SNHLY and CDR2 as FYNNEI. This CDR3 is CASSLTTSTGELFF. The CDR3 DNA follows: TGTGCCAGCAGTCTTACCACTAGCACCGGGGAGCTGTTTTTT. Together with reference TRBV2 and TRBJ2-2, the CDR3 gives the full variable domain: EPEVTQTPSHQVTQMGQEVILRCVPISNHLYFYWYRQILGQKVEFLVSFYNNEISEKSEIFDDQFSVERPDGSNFTLKIRSTKLEDSAMYFCASSLTTSTGELFFGEGSRLTVL.

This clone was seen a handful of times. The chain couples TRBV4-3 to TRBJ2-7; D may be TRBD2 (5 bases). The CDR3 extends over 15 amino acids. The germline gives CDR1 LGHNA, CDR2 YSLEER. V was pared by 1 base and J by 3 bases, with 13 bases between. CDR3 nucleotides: TGCGCCAGCAGCCAAGCTTTAACGGGGAGCTACGAGCAGTACTTC. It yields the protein CASSQALTGSYEQYF.

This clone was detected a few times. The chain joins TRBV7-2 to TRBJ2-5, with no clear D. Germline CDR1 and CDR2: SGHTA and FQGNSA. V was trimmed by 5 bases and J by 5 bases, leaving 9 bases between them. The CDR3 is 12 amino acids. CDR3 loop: CASSPFEETQYF. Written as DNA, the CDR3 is TGTGCCAGCAGCCCTTTTGAGGAGACCCAGTACTTC.

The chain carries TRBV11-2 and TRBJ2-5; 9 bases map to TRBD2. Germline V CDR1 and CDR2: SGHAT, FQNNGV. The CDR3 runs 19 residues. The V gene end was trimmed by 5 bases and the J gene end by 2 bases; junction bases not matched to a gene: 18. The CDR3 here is CASSPRAGGRVAPQETQYF. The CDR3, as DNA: TGTGCCAGCAGCCCGAGAGCGGGAGGTCGAGTGGCCCCTCAAGAGACCCAGTACTTC.

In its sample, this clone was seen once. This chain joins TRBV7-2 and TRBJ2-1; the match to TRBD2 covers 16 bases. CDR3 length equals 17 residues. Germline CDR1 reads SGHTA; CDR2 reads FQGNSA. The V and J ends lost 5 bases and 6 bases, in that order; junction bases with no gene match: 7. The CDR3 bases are TGTGCCAGCAGCAAAAAGGGACTAGCGGGGGGGACCAATGAGCAGTTCTTC. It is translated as CASSKKGLAGGTNEQFF. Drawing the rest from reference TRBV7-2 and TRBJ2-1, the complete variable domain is GAGVSQSPSNKVTEKGKDVELRCDPISGHTALYWYRQSLGQGLEFLIYFQGNSAPDKSGLPSDRFSAERTGGSVSTLTIQRTQQEDSAVYLCASSKKGLAGGTNEQFFGPGTRLTVL.

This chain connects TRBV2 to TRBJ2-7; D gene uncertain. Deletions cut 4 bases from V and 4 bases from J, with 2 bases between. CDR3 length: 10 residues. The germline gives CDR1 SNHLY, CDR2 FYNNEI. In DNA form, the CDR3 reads TGTGCCAGCAGTGTATACGAGCAGTACTTC. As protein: CASSVYEQYF.

CDR3 amino acids: CASSPRTGDQPQHF. The CDR3 region has the DNA TGTGCCAGCAGCCCAAGGACAGGCGATCAGCCCCAGCATTTT. The V and J genes are TRBV7-8 and TRBJ1-5; 7 positions agree with TRBD1. The J segment lost 5 bases and the V segment lost 5 bases, leaving 6 bases of the junction unmatched. From germline, CDR1 is SGHVS and CDR2 FQNEAQ. This CDR3 spans 14 amino acids.

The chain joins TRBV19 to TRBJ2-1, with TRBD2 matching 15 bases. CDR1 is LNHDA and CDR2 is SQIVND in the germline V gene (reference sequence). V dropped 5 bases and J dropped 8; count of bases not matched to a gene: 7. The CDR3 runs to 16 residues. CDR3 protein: CASSEGTSGRKHEQFF. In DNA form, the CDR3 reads TGTGCCAGTAGTGAAGGGACTAGCGGGAGGAAGCATGAGCAGTTCTTC.